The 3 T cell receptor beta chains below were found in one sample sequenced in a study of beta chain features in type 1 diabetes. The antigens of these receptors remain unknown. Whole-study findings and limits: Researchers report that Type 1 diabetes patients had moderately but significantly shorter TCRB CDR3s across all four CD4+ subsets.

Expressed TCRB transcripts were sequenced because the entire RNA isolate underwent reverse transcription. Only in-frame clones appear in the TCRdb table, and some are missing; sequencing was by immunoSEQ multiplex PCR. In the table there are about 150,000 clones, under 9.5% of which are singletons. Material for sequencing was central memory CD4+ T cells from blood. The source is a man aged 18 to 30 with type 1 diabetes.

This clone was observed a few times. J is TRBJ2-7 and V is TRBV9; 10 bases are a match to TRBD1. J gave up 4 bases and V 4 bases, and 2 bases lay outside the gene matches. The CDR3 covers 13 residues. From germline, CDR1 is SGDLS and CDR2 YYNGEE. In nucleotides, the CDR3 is TGTGCCAGCAGCAGACAGGGGGCGTACGAGCAGTACTTC. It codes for CASSRQGAYEQYF.

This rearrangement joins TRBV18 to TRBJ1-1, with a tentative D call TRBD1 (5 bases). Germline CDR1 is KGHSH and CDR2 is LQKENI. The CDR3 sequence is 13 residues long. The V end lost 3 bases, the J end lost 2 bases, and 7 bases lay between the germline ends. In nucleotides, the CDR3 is TGTGCCAGCTCACCGGACATTAACACTGAAGCTTTCTTT. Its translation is CASSPDINTEAFF.

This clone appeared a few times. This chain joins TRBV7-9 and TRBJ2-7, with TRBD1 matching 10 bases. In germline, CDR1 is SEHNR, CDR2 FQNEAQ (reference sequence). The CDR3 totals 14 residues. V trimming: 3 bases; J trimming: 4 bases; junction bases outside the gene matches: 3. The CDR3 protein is CASSFRDRGYEQYF. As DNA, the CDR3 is TGTGCCAGCAGCTTCCGGGACAGGGGATACGAGCAGTACTTC.